Listed below are T cell receptor beta chains from one sample, sequenced in a study of cytomegalovirus exposure and HLA in healthy donors. Sequencing used immunoSEQ multiplex PCR; TCRdb keeps in-frame clones, though not all of them. The sample carries nearly 200,000 clones, around 79% recorded once. Input material: PBMCs. The receptor set was obtained from a male donor in good health and CMV-seropositive. CDR3s include the opening cysteine and the closing phenylalanine or tryptophan. Fields, in order: D gene, clone size, V gene, J gene, CDR3 length, CDR3 DNA, CDR3 protein. A D gene is named only where the DNA matches it firmly. Clone sizes are given selectively: once, few, many, or a class where the clone is expanded.

>-|-|TRBV5-6|TRBJ2-1|14
TGTGCCAGCAGCTTCATCGGGCAGGGCGGCGAGCAGTTCTTC
CASSFIGQGGEQFF
>-|few|TRBV5-5|TRBJ1-5|14
TGTGCCAGCAGCTTGGGTACAGCAAATCAGCCCCAGCATTTT
CASSLGTANQPQHF
>TRBD1|-|TRBV5-1|TRBJ1-4|15
TGCGCCAGCAGCTTGACAGGGGACCCCGGGGAAAAACTGTTTTTT
CASSLTGDPGEKLFF
>-|-|TRBV4-1|TRBJ2-5|14
TGCGCCAGCAGCCAAGCCGGGATACAAGAGACCCAGTACTTC
CASSQAGIQETQYF
>-|-|TRBV5-1|TRBJ2-1|12
TGCGCCAGCAGACAAAGCTACAATGAGCAGTTCTTC
CASRQSYNEQFF
>TRBD2|-|TRBV5-1|TRBJ2-3|18
TGCGCCAGCAGCTTGGAGACCAGGACTAGCGGGGGTCCAGATACGCAGTATTTT
CASSLETRTSGGPDTQYF
>TRBD1|-|TRBV27|TRBJ1-2|16
TGTGCCAGCAGTTTACAGGGGGCGCTGGCCAACTATGGCTACACCTTC
CASSLQGALANYGYTF
>TRBD1|-|TRBV10-3|TRBJ2-3|14
TGTGCCACCGGACAGGGGAGAGACGCAGATACGCAGTATTTT
CATGQGRDADTQYF
>-|few|TRBV19|TRBJ2-1|15
TGTGCCAGTAGTATAGAAAACTATCTTTACAATGAGCAGTTCTTC
CASSIENYLYNEQFF
>-|-|TRBV21-1|TRBJ2-3|13
TGTGCCAGCATTTTCTCTAGCACAGATACGCAGTATTTT
CASIFSSTDTQYF
>TRBD1|-|TRBV19|TRBJ1-2|13
TGTGCCAGTAGACTCCAGGGGGCAGGGGGCTACACCTTC
CASRLQGAGGYTF
>-|once|TRBV19|TRBJ1-5|15
TGTGCCAGTAGTATAAACAGGAACCTTTATCAGCCCCAGCATTTT
CASSINRNLYQPQHF
>TRBD2|-|TRBV19|TRBJ2-3|15
TGTGCCAGTAGTTGGACTAGCGGGAACACAGATACGCAGTATTTT
CASSWTSGNTDTQYF
>-|few|TRBV5-8|TRBJ2-3|14
TGTGCCAGCAGCGTGGGACGAGGGTGGGATACGCAGTATTTT
CASSVGRGWDTQYF
>TRBD2|-|TRBV23-1|TRBJ2-7|17
TGCGCCAGCAGTCAGGGATGCCAGCGGGGGGAACTCTACGAGCAGTACTTC
CASSQGCQRGELYEQYF
>-|-|TRBV6-1|TRBJ1-2|15
TGTGCCTGCAAGAGGACATCCTCCCTCAACTATGGCTACACCTTC
CACKRTSSLNYGYTF
>-|-|TRBV10-3|TRBJ1-5|15
TGTGCCATCAGTGAGTGGGCAGGCCTGGATCAGCCCCAGCATTTT
CAISEWAGLDQPQHF
>-|few|TRBV7-9|TRBJ1-1|15
TGTGCCAGCAGCCCCGTCCTGCGGGGGACGACTGAAGCTTTCTTT
CASSPVLRGTTEAFF
>-|few|TRBV4-2|TRBJ2-5|17
TGTGCCAGCAGCCGCAACGGGGGGGACAGGGCCTTCGAGACCCAGTACTTC
CASSRNGGDRAFETQYF
>-|few|TRBV15|TRBJ2-1|14
TGTGCCACCAGCGACAACCTATCGGGAAATGAGCAGTTCTTC
CATSDNLSGNEQFF
>-|-|TRBV27|TRBJ2-1|13
TGTGCCAGCAGTCCCGCCCTAGCTGGTGAGCAGTTCTTC
CASSPALAGEQFF
>TRBD1|few|TRBV7-3|TRBJ1-4|14
TGTGCCAGCAGCGAAACAGGGGGCGTAGGAAAACTGTTTTTT
CASSETGGVGKLFF
>TRBD2|-|TRBV9|TRBJ2-3|14
TGTGCCAGCAGCACCGGGACTAGGCGTGATACGCAGTATTTT
CASSTGTRRDTQYF
>TRBD1|-|TRBV9|TRBJ1-2|14
TGTGCCAGCAGCGTAACCGGGACAGCTCGAGGCTACACCTTC
CASSVTGTARGYTF
>-|-|TRBV4-3|TRBJ2-5|14
TGCGCCAGCAGCCGGGGGTCCTGGGAGGGGGCCCAGTACTTC
CASSRGSWEGAQYF
>-|-|TRBV18|TRBJ2-1|15
TGTGCCAGCTCACCAATTCCTAGCGCGTACAATGAGCAGTTCTTC
CASSPIPSAYNEQFF
>-|-|TRBV5-6|TRBJ1-5|13
TGTGCCAGCAGCTTAAGGGGACTCGGGCCCCAGCATTTT
CASSLRGLGPQHF
>-|-|TRBV5-4|TRBJ2-1|13
TGTGCGAGAGGCCATGGCGGCCACAATGAGCAGTTCTTC
CARGHGGHNEQFF
>-|-|TRBV7-2|TRBJ2-5|11
TGTGCCAGCAGCTCTAAAGAGACCCAGTACTTC
CASSSKETQYF
>TRBD1|-|TRBV7-2|TRBJ2-2|17
TGTGCCAGCAGCTTACCAATGGACAGGGCAAGGACCGGGGAGCTGTTTTTT
CASSLPMDRARTGELFF
>TRBD2|-|TRBV6-5|TRBJ2-5|15
TGTGCCAGCAGTTACCATACTAGCGGCCAAGAGACCCAGTACTTC
CASSYHTSGQETQYF
>TRBD2|once|TRBV4-1|TRBJ2-7|15
TGCGCCAGCAGCCAACCGGGACTAGCGAGAAACGAGCAGTACTTC
CASSQPGLARNEQYF
>TRBD1|-|TRBV7-9|TRBJ2-7|15
TGTTCCAGCAGCTTAGCCGTGACAGGGGCCTACGAGCAGTACTTC
CSSSLAVTGAYEQYF
>-|-|TRBV2|TRBJ1-5|15
TGTGCCAGCAGGGCTTTTGATAATAGCAATCAGCCCCAGCATTTT
CASRAFDNSNQPQHF
>-|-|TRBV6-1|TRBJ2-7|13
TGTGCCAGCACCGGGACTTGGGATTTGGGGCAGTACTTC
CASTGTWDLGQYF
>-|-|TRBV7-9|TRBJ1-1|11
TGTGCCAGCAGCCCGGGGGCTGAAGCTTTCTTT
CASSPGAEAFF
>-|few|TRBV18|TRBJ1-4|12
TGTGCCAGCCGTACACAGTATACTGAACTGTTTTTT
CASRTQYTELFF
>-|-|TRBV6-5|TRBJ2-7|14
TGTGCCAGCAGTTACTCCGGACAGTCCTACGAGCAGTACTTC
CASSYSGQSYEQYF
>-|-|TRBV27|TRBJ2-5|14
TGTGCCAGCAGTTTACTGAGGGGGGGAGAGACCCAGTACTTC
CASSLLRGGETQYF
>TRBD2|-|TRBV19|TRBJ2-7|15
TGTGCCAGTAGTATGACTAGCGGGGAACCCTACGAGCAGTACTTC
CASSMTSGEPYEQYF
>TRBD2|-|TRBV7-2|TRBJ2-5|12
TGTGCCAGCAGCTTGGTTCTGGGGGAGGGGTACTTC
CASSLVLGEGYF
>-|-|TRBV7-9|TRBJ2-3|15
TGTGCCAGCAGCTCCCTAGACAGGCACACAGATACGCAGTATTTT
CASSSLDRHTDTQYF
>-|few|TRBV5-1|TRBJ2-3|16
TGCGCCAGCAGGTACGGGGACTTACTAAGCACAGATACGCAGTATTTT
CASRYGDLLSTDTQYF
>TRBD2|-|TRBV7-7|TRBJ2-5|15
TGCGCTAGCAGCTTAGGACTAGCGGGGGGTGAGACCCAGTACTTC
CASSLGLAGGETQYF
>TRBD2|few|TRBV7-2|TRBJ2-2|14
TGTGCCAGCAGCTTCCGGACTAGCGGGGGGGAGCTGTTTTTT
CASSFRTSGGELFF
>TRBD2|-|TRBV18|TRBJ2-1|15
TGTGCCAGCTCACCACTAGCGGGAGCCGACAATGAGCAGTTCTTC
CASSPLAGADNEQFF
>-|-|TRBV7-2|TRBJ2-7|16
TGTGCCAGCAGCCCAAGGGGGTGGGACGGGTCCTACGAGCAGTACTTC
CASSPRGWDGSYEQYF
>TRBD1|-|TRBV27|TRBJ2-2|14
TGTGCCAGCAGTGAGGACAGGGGTCCTCGGGAGCTGTTTTTT
CASSEDRGPRELFF
>-|-|TRBV29-1|TRBJ2-1|13
TGCAGCGTTGAGGCCGGGGATTCCAATGAGCAGTTCTTC
CSVEAGDSNEQFF
>-|-|TRBV19|TRBJ2-7|13
TGTGCCAGTAGTAGGCCGCAATCCTACGAGCAGTACTTC
CASSRPQSYEQYF
>-|-|TRBV19|TRBJ2-5|14
TGTGCCAGTAATCGGGGAGTGGGGGCAGAGACCCAGTACTTC
CASNRGVGAETQYF
>TRBD2|-|TRBV5-4|TRBJ2-5|14
TGTGCCAGCAGCCCGGGACTAGCCCAAGAGACCCAGTACTTC
CASSPGLAQETQYF
>TRBD1|-|TRBV7-3|TRBJ1-6|14
TGTGCCAGCAGCACCCAGGGGGGTGTCTCACCCCTCCACTTT
CASSTQGGVSPLHF
>-|-|TRBV19|TRBJ2-2|14
TGTGCCAGTAGTTTGTCGGAGGGACTCGGGGAGCTGTTTTTT
CASSLSEGLGELFF
>-|-|TRBV11-2|TRBJ2-1|12
TGTGCCAGCAGTCCCAGGGGCCATGAGCAGTTCTTC
CASSPRGHEQFF
>-|once|TRBV28|TRBJ1-2|14
TGTGCCAGCAGTTTAGGGCCTCGGGGGAGTGGCTACACCTTC
CASSLGPRGSGYTF
>-|-|TRBV9|TRBJ2-1|14
TGTGCCAGCAGCGCGACTGCCGGGAAAAATCTTCAATTCTTC
CASSATAGKNLQFF
>TRBD2|-|TRBV7-2|TRBJ2-2|15
TGTGCCAGCAGCCGACTAGCGGTTAACACCGGGGAGCTGTTTTTT
CASSRLAVNTGELFF
>-|-|TRBV5-1|TRBJ2-6|15
TGCGCCAGCAGCTTGCTCGGCTCTGGGGCCAACGTCCTGACTTTC
CASSLLGSGANVLTF
>-|-|TRBV30|TRBJ2-5|15
TGTGCCTGGAGCCACCGAGGCTATCACCAAGAGACCCAGTACTTC
CAWSHRGYHQETQYF